The entry that follows covers one T cell receptor (beta chain) sequence. What it recognizes is unknown. These data are taken from a study of T cell responses to AZD1222 COVID-19 vaccine. Regarding the study as a whole: CD4 TCRs linked to vaccination spanned spike, dominating at 160-218 and 743-854. Spike-specific TCR breadth and depth grew following two AZD1222 doses.

V lost 4 bases to trimming and J lost 2 bases, with 9 bases between them. The CDR3 is made up of 13 amino acids. CDR1 and CDR2 from the germline V gene are GTSNPN and SVGIG (reference sequence). Generated by immunoSEQ multiplex PCR, the TCRdb table keeps only in-frame clones and is missing some. In the table there are 150,000 to 200,000 clones, under 95% of which are singletons. The sample consisted of peripheral blood, taken 28 days after the second AZD1222 dose. The TCR originated in an adult who received the AZD1222 COVID-19 vaccine. The V gene is TRBV30, the J gene TRBJ1-5, with D possibly being TRBD1 (6 bases). CDR3 protein: CAWNAGGNQPQHF. The CDR3 bases are TGTGCCTGGAATGCAGGGGGCAATCAGCCCCAGCATTTT.